The 24 T cell receptor beta chains below all came from one sample that was sequenced in a study of T cell responses to AZD1222 COVID-19 vaccine (dated by TCRdb to 2020 to 2022). The library was made by the immunoSEQ multiplex PCR assay. Here the immuneACCESS table is served through TCRdb, limited to in-frame sequences with V and J called. Missing clones are a known gap in these copies; in checked studies unresolved V genes cover under half, and the rest lacks a known reason. Across this sample there are 100,000 to 150,000 clones, with 75% to 95% seen only once. 6% to 9% of the sample is held by the ten biggest clonotypes. The time point label here, explained by the study, means: baseline before first vaccination. The specimen was peripheral blood, collected on day 0 of AZD1222 vaccination. The receptors shown here come from an adult in good health.

V is TRBV30 and J is TRBJ2-2; 11 nucleotides align to TRBD2. Germline loops: CDR1 GTSNPN, CDR2 SVGIG (reference sequence). This CDR3 region has 17 residues. Trimming took 0 bases from V and 5 from J; bases not matched to a gene: 8. Here the CDR3 DNA reads TGTGCCTGGAGTGTCCCGACTAGCGGGACCCGGACCGGGGAGCTGTTTTTT. It codes for CAWSVPTSGTRTGELFF.

The chain joins TRBV6-5 to TRBJ1-1; D possibly corresponds to TRBD1 (5 bases). Germline lookup yields CDR1 MNHEY and CDR2 SVGAGI. There are 15 residues in the CDR3. Deletions cut 4 bases from V and 10 bases from J, with 22 bases between. This CDR3 is CASSSLTAPGPGAFF. DNA for the CDR3: TGTGCCAGCAGTTCCTTAACTGCGCCGGGACCCGGAGCTTTCTTT.

The chain uses TRBV28 and TRBJ2-1, with D possibly matching TRBD2 (6 bases). CDR1 MDHEN and CDR2 SYDVKM come from the germline V gene. The V gene lost 4 bases and the J gene lost 8 bases, with 15 bases spanning the gap. CDR3 length: 14 amino acids. The CDR3 sequence is CASSSGTPKDEQFF. The CDR3 DNA reads as TGTGCCAGCAGTTCCGGGACTCCGAAGGATGAGCAGTTCTTC.

The chain employs TRBV15 and TRBJ2-7, with a weak D call TRBD1 (5 bases). The germline V and J ends were trimmed by 1 base and 3 bases, with 10 bases remaining between them. From germline, CDR1 is LNHNV and CDR2 YYDKDF (reference sequence). The length of the CDR3 is 14 residues. The CDR3 loop reads CATSRGRQGYEQYF. In DNA, the CDR3 is TGTGCCACCAGCAGAGGACGCCAGGGCTACGAGCAGTACTTC. The whole variable domain, filled in from reference TRBV15 and TRBJ2-7, reads DAMVIQNPRYQVTQFGKPVTLSCSQTLNHNVMYWYQQKSSQAPKLLFHYYDKDFNNEADTPDNFQSRRPNTSFCFLDIRSPGLGDTAMYLCATSRGRQGYEQYFGPGTRLTVT.

This chain uses TRBV5-1 with TRBJ1-3, with 11 positions matching TRBD1. The CDR3 is 16 amino acids. The germline V gene encodes CDR1 SGHRS and CDR2 YFSETQ. Losses at the gene ends were 5 bases for V and 3 bases for J; bases not matched to a gene: 7. This CDR3 reads CASRRGQGAGGNTIYF. In nucleotides, the CDR3 is TGCGCCAGCAGGCGAGGACAGGGGGCAGGTGGAAACACCATATATTTT. Variable domain in full (rest from reference TRBV5-1 and TRBJ1-3): KAGVTQTPRYLIKTRGQQVTLSCSPISGHRSVSWYQQTPGQGLQFLFEYFSETQRNKGNFPGRFSGRQFSNSRSEMNVSTLELGDSALYLCASRRGQGAGGNTIYFGEGSWLTVV.

This clone was seen once. The CDR3 sequence: CASSLAEGSGNTIYF. CDR3 DNA sequence: TGTGCCAGCAGCTTAGCTGAGGGCTCTGGAAACACCATATATTTT. This rearrangement joins TRBV7-9 to TRBJ1-3; no reliable D call. Trimming took off 0 bases at V and 0 bases at J, with 6 bases between the two ends. The V gene's germline CDR1 is SEHNR and CDR2 FQNEAQ (reference sequence). The CDR3 contains 15 residues.

The V call is TRBV5-1, the J call TRBJ1-4, with D hard to call. Deletions cut 0 bases from V and 2 bases from J, with 14 bases between. The CDR3 is 17 residues long. Looked up from germline, CDR1 is SGHRS and CDR2 is YFSETQ. CDR3 loop: CASSLDQSGSTNEKLFF. DNA of the CDR3: TGCGCCAGCAGCTTGGACCAAAGTGGCTCGACTAATGAAAAACTGTTTTTT.

The chain joins TRBV9 to TRBJ1-3, with D unresolved. V lost 2 bases, J lost 3 bases, and 6 bases lay in between. The CDR3 totals 13 residues. Looked up from germline, CDR1 is SGDLS and CDR2 is YYNGEE. This CDR3 is CASSVGIGNTIYF. CDR3 coding DNA: TGTGCCAGCAGCGTCGGGATTGGAAACACCATATATTTT.

This chain uses TRBV18 with TRBJ1-2, with D perhaps TRBD1 (6 bases). Germline V gene data show CDR1 as KGHSH and CDR2 as LQKENI. This CDR3 is built from 14 residues. The V end was cut by 4 bases, the J end by 5 bases, with 14 bases between. The chain's CDR3 is CASSLPGEGYGYTF. In DNA, the CDR3 is TGTGCCAGCTCACTTCCAGGGGAAGGGTATGGCTACACCTTC.

The chain is built from TRBV11-2 and TRBJ2-7; TRBD2 agrees at 7 bases. This CDR3 is 18 amino acids long. V lost 0 bases, J lost 1 base, and 12 bases stayed unmatched. Per the germline V gene, CDR1 is SGHAT and CDR2 is FQNNGV. The CDR3 is CASSLDLTFRTSSYEQYF. The CDR3 DNA reads TGTGCCAGCAGCTTAGATTTAACCTTCCGGACTAGTTCCTACGAGCAGTACTTC.

This clone was observed a single time. The rearrangement uses TRBV9 and TRBJ1-1; D remains ambiguous. The germline gives CDR1 SGDLS, CDR2 YYNGEE. CDR3 length: 16 amino acids. V was trimmed by 0 bases and J by 0 bases, leaving 12 bases between them. The CDR3 is CASSVVPAGVNTEAFF. The CDR3 DNA follows: TGTGCCAGCAGCGTAGTCCCGGCCGGGGTGAACACTGAAGCTTTCTTT.

V gene TRBV7-9 combines with J gene TRBJ1-1, with TRBD1 identical over 8 bases. Germline V gives CDR1 SEHNR, CDR2 FQNEAQ (reference sequence). CDR3 length: 16 residues. J lost 0 bases, V lost 4 bases, and 7 bases had no gene match. The CDR3 coding sequence is TGTGCCAGCAGCTCCACAGGGGGGGCCATGAACACTGAAGCTTTCTTT. This codes for CASSSTGGAMNTEAFF.

The rearrangement joins TRBV10-3 to TRBJ2-1, with 12 bases fitting TRBD2. Germline V lookup: CDR1 ENHRY, CDR2 SYGVKD. V was pared by 6 bases and J by 3 bases, with 3 bases of the junction left unmatched. The CDR3 runs 15 residues. The CDR3 DNA sequence: TGTGCCATCAGGGAACTAGCGGGAGGCTACAATGAGCAGTTCTTC. Its translation is CAIRELAGGYNEQFF.

V gene TRBV24-1 combines with J gene TRBJ2-1; tentatively, D is TRBD2 (5 bases). The germline V gene has CDR1 KGHDR and CDR2 SFDVKD. Trimming left V 7 bases short and J 0 bases short, with 12 bases between. The CDR3 extends over 15 amino acids. The CDR3 reads CATSLANPSYNEQFF. DNA of the CDR3: TGTGCCACCAGCTTAGCGAACCCCTCCTACAATGAGCAGTTCTTC.

This chain links TRBV7-9 with TRBJ2-7; 11 nucleotides line up with TRBD2. This CDR3 region has 17 residues. J lost 3 bases, V lost 2 bases, and 9 bases had no gene match. Germline V gene sequence: CDR1 SEHNR, CDR2 FQNEAQ (reference sequence). DNA for the CDR3: TGTGCCAGCAGCTTAAAACTAGCGGGAGCGGCGCACTACGAGCAGTACTTC. Translation gives CASSLKLAGAAHYEQYF.

The V and J genes are TRBV28 and TRBJ1-2, with D tentatively TRBD1 (5 bases). In germline, CDR1 is MDHEN, CDR2 SYDVKM. This CDR3 has 14 residues. Deletions cut 2 bases from V and 4 bases from J, with 11 bases between. This chain's CDR3 is CASSLDSKIYGYTF. The CDR3 coding sequence is TGTGCCAGCAGTTTAGACAGCAAAATCTATGGCTACACCTTC.

This clone has just one count. The rearrangement links TRBV12-3 or TRBV12-4 to TRBJ2-4; D not resolved. The V end was cut by 3 bases, the J end by 6 bases, with 9 bases between. This CDR3 comprises 13 residues. The chain's CDR3 is CASSFTERNIQYF. As DNA, the CDR3 is TGTGCCAGCAGTTTTACGGAGCGAAACATTCAGTACTTC.

J is TRBJ2-7 and V is TRBV10-1; no clear D gene. This CDR3 is 14 amino acids long. Trimming cost V 3 bases and J 0 bases, with 9 bases left between them. Germline V gene sequence: CDR1 WNHNN, CDR2 SYGVQD (reference sequence). CDR3 in DNA: TGCGCCAGCAGTGAAACGAGCGACTCCTACGAGCAGTACTTC. It is translated as CASSETSDSYEQYF.

The CDR3 nucleotides read TGCGCCAGCAGCCCAAGTCAGGGTGTGGGGACCCAGTACTTC. Translation: CASSPSQGVGTQYF. The V and J genes are TRBV5-1 and TRBJ2-5, with D maybe TRBD1 (5 bases). The CDR3 contains 14 residues. The V gene lost 4 bases and the J gene lost 7 bases, with 17 bases spanning the gap. Germline CDR1 reads SGHRS; CDR2 reads YFSETQ.

The chain recombines TRBV5-4 with TRBJ2-3, with a weak D call TRBD2 (5 bases). This CDR3 is built from 12 residues. V shed 3 bases and J shed 5 bases, with 7 bases lying between them. Per the germline V gene, CDR1 is SGHNT and CDR2 is YYREEE (reference sequence). CDR3 DNA sequence: TGTGCCAGCAGCTCCGGAGGAGATACGCAGTATTTT. Translated: CASSSGGDTQYF.

The chain combines TRBV5-4 with TRBJ2-5; 7 nucleotides align to TRBD2. CDR3 size: 13 residues. V was clipped by 3 bases and J by 5 bases; unmatched bases: 4. CDR1 and CDR2 from the germline V gene are SGHNT and YYREEE (reference sequence). Here the CDR3 reads CASSSLAGETQYF. Here the CDR3 DNA reads TGTGCCAGCAGCTCCTTAGCGGGTGAGACCCAGTACTTC.

With respect to this clone: The junction and the germline gene differ at one end; a read error may be behind it. The CDR3: CSAEGAGENIQCF. In DNA form, the CDR3 reads TGCAGCGCCGAAGGAGCGGGAGAAAACATTCAGTGCTTC. The gene calls are TRBV29-1 and TRBJ2-4, with 8 bases lining up with TRBD2. The CDR3 contains 13 residues. Per the germline V gene, CDR1 is SQVTM and CDR2 is ANQGSEA. Full variable domain (outside the CDR3, taken from reference TRBV29-1 and TRBJ2-4): SAVISQKPSRDICQRGTSLTIQCQVDSQVTMMFWYRQQPGQSLTLIATANQGSEATYESGFVIDKFPISRPNLTFSTLTVSNMSPEDSSIYLCSAEGAGENIQCFGAGTRLSVL.

The chain carries TRBV11-2 and TRBJ2-1; no definite D call. The ends were cut back, 0 bases at V and 6 bases at J, with 3 bases in the middle. The V gene's germline CDR1 is SGHAT and CDR2 FQNNGV. The CDR3 contains 12 residues. The CDR3 spells CASSLDRNEQFF. The CDR3 DNA reads as TGTGCCAGCAGCTTAGATCGCAATGAGCAGTTCTTC.

The chain employs TRBV28 and TRBJ2-7, with 9 nucleotides matching TRBD1. This CDR3 spans 14 amino acids. V lost 8 bases, J lost 2 bases, and 7 bases stayed unmatched. Germline V CDR1 and CDR2: MDHEN, SYDVKM. The CDR3 protein is CASPKRDRAYEQYF. Written as DNA, the CDR3 is TGTGCCAGCCCTAAGAGGGACAGGGCCTACGAGCAGTACTTC.